Listed below are T cell receptor beta chains from one sample, sequenced in a study of T cells in Graves' hyperthyroidism and ophthalmopathy. TCRdb called the multiplex PCR reads again in MiXCR, with one record for every CDR3 protein. The data contain about 720,000 distinct CDR3 sequences, around 17% of them seen just once; the ten biggest clones take up under 10%. The sequencing input was blood. Receptors originate from a man younger than 35 with Graves' hyperthyroidism. Both conserved end residues are part of each CDR3. D genes are given only for firm matches. The size entry is marked missing in some rows and otherwise reads once, few, many or a size class.

TRBV2	many	TRBD1	TRBJ1-2	TGTGCCAGCAGTGAACACCCAACAGGGGGCCATGGCTACACCTTC	CASSEHPTGGHGYTF
TRBV30	many	NA	TRBJ2-5	TGTGCCTGGAGTAGAGGGGAAGAGACCCAGTACTTC	CAWSRGEETQYF
TRBV2	NA	TRBD2	TRBJ2-7	TGTGCCAGCAGCAAAGGGACTAGCGGGAGGGTAATGGACTACGAGCAGTACTTC	CASSKGTSGRVMDYEQYF
TRBV20-1	many	TRBD2	TRBJ2-1	TGCAGTGCTAGAACGAAAATATTAGCGGGGTACAATGAGCAGTTCTTC	CSARTKILAGYNEQFF
TRBV7-3	few	NA	TRBJ2-1	TGTGCCAGCAGCCCAAGGAGAGGGTTCCCGAATGAGCAGTTCTTC	CASSPRRGFPNEQFF
TRBV28	few	TRBD2	TRBJ2-7	TGTGCCAGCAGTGCCCTAGGGTCTAGCGGGAGACACCCCTACGAGCAGTACTTC	CASSALGSSGRHPYEQYF
TRBV19	NA	NA	TRBJ2-1	TGTGCCAGTAGTATCGGAGGGGGCGGACTTAATGAGCGGTTCTTC	CASSIGGGGLNERFF
TRBV6-1	many	NA	TRBJ2-3	TGTGCCAGCAGCCGGACGCGGGGAGATACGCAGTATTTT	CASSRTRGDTQYF
TRBV25-1	many	TRBD1	TRBJ2-1	TGTGCCAGCAGTGCCCGGGACAGGGGAGAGCCGTACCAAGGGGGGCAGTTCTTC	CASSARDRGEPYQGGQFF
TRBV2	many	NA	TRBJ2-5	TGTGCCAGCAGTGTCCATGGGACCCAGTACTTC	CASSVHGTQYF
TRBV6-2/TRBV6-3	many	TRBD2	TRBJ2-1	TGTGCCAGCAGTTTTAGGGAGGGTGAGCAGTTCTTC	CASSFREGEQFF
TRBV28	many	NA	TRBJ2-6	TGTGCCAGCAGCCAACCCGACGCCTCGGGGGCCAACGTCCTGACTTTC	CASSQPDASGANVLTF
TRBV5-1	NA	NA	TRBJ1-5	TGCGCCAGCAGCTTGTCAGGGGTCCAGCCCCAGCATTTT	CASSLSGVQPQHF
TRBV6-1	NA	NA	TRBJ1-1	TGTGCCAGCAGTAGGCTCCGGGGATATGATGAAGCTTTCTTT	CASSRLRGYDEAFF
TRBV27	NA	TRBD2	TRBJ2-1	TGTGCCAGCAGTTTGCGGCGGACTAGCGGGAAGCAGTCAAGCCAGTTCTTC	CASSLRRTSGKQSSQFF
TRBV19	few	TRBD2	TRBJ2-1	TGTGCCAGTACCATGGGCGGGAGTATGAATGAGCAGTTCTTC	CASTMGGSMNEQFF
TRBV7-8	NA	NA	TRBJ2-4	TGTGCCAGCAGCTACCTAGACTGGGGGCTAGCCAAAAACATTCAGTACTTC	CASSYLDWGLAKNIQYF
TRBV5-1	few	TRBD1	TRBJ1-1	TGCGCCAGCAGCGTGACCGGGACAGATAACACTGAAGCTTTCTTT	CASSVTGTDNTEAFF
TRBV7-8	NA	NA	TRBJ2-1	TGTGCCAGCAGCCCAACGAGAGGAGGCGTTGATTACAATGAGCAGTTCTTC	CASSPTRGGVDYNEQFF
TRBV20-1	few	NA	TRBJ2-1	TGCAGTGCTAGAGATATTGGGGGAAGCTCCTACAATGAGCAGTTCTTC	CSARDIGGSSYNEQFF
TRBV5-1	few	NA	TRBJ1-4	TGCGCCAGCAGCTTTAAGGGAATGCCTAATGAAAAACTGTTTTTT	CASSFKGMPNEKLFF
TRBV12-3/TRBV12-4	many	TRBD1	TRBJ2-5	TGTGCCAGCAGTCCTCGACAGGGGTCAGGCGAGACCCAGTACTTC	CASSPRQGSGETQYF
TRBV4-1	many	NA	TRBJ1-5	TGCGCCAGCAGCCAAGGGTGGGCCGATAGCAATCAGCCCCAGCATTTT	CASSQGWADSNQPQHF
TRBV3-1	many	NA	TRBJ2-1	TGTGCCAGCAGCCAAGTTCAGGGAGTAGGTGAGCAGTTCTTC	CASSQVQGVGEQFF
TRBV7-2	many	NA	TRBJ1-1	TGTGCCAGCAGCTTAGCCTACAGCGTAAAGAACACTGAAGCTTTCTTT	CASSLAYSVKNTEAFF
TRBV19	NA	NA	TRBJ2-2	TGTGCCAGTAGTATAGGATTTGGGGGGCCTAACACCGGGGAGCTGTTTTTT	CASSIGFGGPNTGELFF
TRBV6-1	NA	TRBD2	TRBJ2-5	TGTGCCAGCAAGCCTCTCCGGGGGGTCCAAGAGACCCAGTACTTC	CASKPLRGVQETQYF
TRBV7-2	few	NA	TRBJ2-3	TGTGCCAGCAGCTCAAGATACACAGATACGCAGTATTTT	CASSSRYTDTQYF
TRBV14	NA	TRBD2	TRBJ2-2	TGTGCCAGCAGCCAACAACTAGCGGGAACCGGGGAGCTGTTTTTT	CASSQQLAGTGELFF
TRBV6-1	few	NA	TRBJ1-2	TGTGCCTGCCAACCCGGAACAGGACCCTATGGCTACACCTTC	CACQPGTGPYGYTF
TRBV5-8	NA	TRBD1	TRBJ2-3	TGTGCCAGCAGCCTGGGACAGCTCAAGGCGTATTTT	CASSLGQLKAYF
TRBV11-3	NA	NA	TRBJ2-2	TGTGCCAGCAGCTTATGGGGTGGGCTGTCGGCCGGGGAGCTGTTTTTT	CASSLWGGLSAGELFF
TRBV4-1	NA	NA	TRBJ2-1	TGCGCCAGCAGCCACGGCGGGGCCTCTGGTGAGCAGTTCTTC	CASSHGGASGEQFF
TRBV6-5	NA	NA	TRBJ2-6	TGTGCCAGCAGTTATGGGTTCCATTCTGGGGCCAACGTCCTGACTTTC	CASSYGFHSGANVLTF
TRBV5-6	NA	NA	TRBJ1-5	TGTGCCAGCAGCGCGGGGGAAGACAGGAATCAGCCCCAGCATTTT	CASSAGEDRNQPQHF
TRBV5-4	few	TRBD1	TRBJ1-4	TGTGCCAGCAGCTTCGCGGACAGGGGAAATGAAAAACTGTTTTTT	CASSFADRGNEKLFF
TRBV29-1	NA	NA	TRBJ1-1	TGCAGCGTTCAATTCCCGGGACCCCGGAACACTGAAGCTTTCTTT	CSVQFPGPRNTEAFF
TRBV12-3/TRBV12-4	many	NA	TRBJ2-1	TGTGCCAGCTCACTAGTTGAGGACAATGAGCAGTTCTTC	CASSLVEDNEQFF
TRBV2	many	TRBD2	TRBJ2-3	TGTGCCAGCAGTGAGGGCGGGAGGGACACAGATACGCAGTATTTT	CASSEGGRDTDTQYF
TRBV12-3/TRBV12-4	many	NA	TRBJ2-7	TGTGCCAGCGGGTTCACAGCGGACTACGAGCAGTACTTC	CASGFTADYEQYF
TRBV7-8	many	NA	TRBJ1-6	TGTGCCAGCAGCTTCCTGTGGACTGATTATTCACCCCTCCACTTT	CASSFLWTDYSPLHF
TRBV5-1	many	NA	TRBJ1-1	TGCGCCAGCAGCCGGGTAGTGAACACTGAAGCTTTCTTT	CASSRVVNTEAFF
TRBV28	many	NA	TRBJ1-1	TGTGCCAGTTATTCAGGGAGCACTGAAGCTTTCTTT	CASYSGSTEAFF
TRBV7-2	many	NA	TRBJ1-4	TGTGCCAGCAGCTTAGAAGCAACTAATGAAAAACTGTTTTTT	CASSLEATNEKLFF
TRBV29-1	few	NA	TRBJ1-2	TGCAGCGTTGTAGCAGGGGAATATGGCTACACCTTC	CSVVAGEYGYTF
TRBV5-6	few	NA	TRBJ2-3	TGTGCCAGCAGCTCCCCTCTAGCAGATACGCAGTATTTT	CASSSPLADTQYF
TRBV29-1	few	NA	TRBJ1-1	TGCAGCGCCTCAGAGAAGATGAACACTGAAGCTTTCTTT	CSASEKMNTEAFF
TRBV12-5	NA	NA	TRBJ1-2	TGTGCTAGTGGTTTGGTGGAGGAGGGCTACACCTTC	CASGLVEEGYTF
TRBV10-3	many	NA	TRBJ1-1	TGTGCCAGGGGCAGATCGAACACTGAAGCTTTCTTT	CARGRSNTEAFF
TRBV7-9	NA	TRBD2	TRBJ2-1	TGTGCCAGCAGCCGCCCCTATAGCGGGACCTTCTACAATGAGCAGTTCTTC	CASSRPYSGTFYNEQFF
TRBV12-5	many	TRBD1	TRBJ2-6	TGTGCTAGTGGTTTGGTCCCGGGACAGGTCTCTGGGGCCAACGTCCTGACTTTC	CASGLVPGQVSGANVLTF
TRBV7-2	few	NA	TRBJ1-4	TGTGCCAGCAGCTTGATTGGAGAAAAACTGTTTTTT	CASSLIGEKLFF
TRBV7-3	NA	NA	TRBJ2-1	TGTGCCAGCAGCGTCGGGTGGGGGGACAGAGAACGCAATGAGCAGTTCTTC	CASSVGWGDRERNEQFF
TRBV9	NA	NA	TRBJ2-2	TGTGCCAGCAGCCACGACGTACGGGTGAACACCGGGGAGCTGTTTTTT	CASSHDVRVNTGELFF
TRBV6-1	NA	NA	TRBJ2-3	TGTGCCAGCAGCCCCACGGCCAGTAGCACAGATACGCAGTATTTT	CASSPTASSTDTQYF
TRBV29-1	NA	TRBD1	TRBJ2-7	TGCAGCGTTGAAGAAGGGACAGGGTTTACCAAGCAGTACTTC	CSVEEGTGFTKQYF
TRBV27	few	NA	TRBJ1-4	TGTGCCAGCAGTCCGGACAGAGGGACTAATGAAAAACTGTTTTTT	CASSPDRGTNEKLFF
TRBV20-1	many	TRBD1	TRBJ1-1	TGCAGTGCTCCGCCGGACAGGCTTGAAGCTTTCTTT	CSAPPDRLEAFF
TRBV5-1	few	NA	TRBJ2-3	TGCGCCAGCAGCAATCCAAAGGGTGATACGCAGTATTTT	CASSNPKGDTQYF
TRBV6-4	many	TRBD1	TRBJ2-7	TGTGCCAGCAGCAGGGGGACAGGGAGGAGCGAGCAGTACTTC	CASSRGTGRSEQYF